This T cell receptor (beta chain) was profiled in a study of T cell responses to AZD1222 COVID-19 vaccine. Study-level information: It was second doses at about 4 or about 12 weeks that were pooled.

Trimming took 0 bases from V and 15 from J, leaving 12 bases between them. The length of the CDR3 is 12 residues. The germline CDR1 and CDR2 sequences are MGHRA and YSYEKL. The method was immunoSEQ multiplex PCR; TCRdb's version includes in-frame clones alone and lacks a portion of them. The sample lists roughly 180,000 clones, roughly nine tenths occurring once. Points from the study as a whole: Reports say nearly half of spike-specific TCRs go after unmutated variant regions. When two AZD1222 doses had been given, Spike-specific TCR breadth and depth rose.

As regards this clone: Antigen specificity is unknown.

The sample here was peripheral blood, taken on day 0 of AZD1222 vaccination. This clonotype originated in an adult in good health. The chain carries TRBV4-1 and TRBJ2-1; D is unclear. The CDR3 is CASSQDGARLFF. CDR3 nucleotide sequence: TGCGCCAGCAGCCAAGATGGCGCCAGATTGTTCTTC.